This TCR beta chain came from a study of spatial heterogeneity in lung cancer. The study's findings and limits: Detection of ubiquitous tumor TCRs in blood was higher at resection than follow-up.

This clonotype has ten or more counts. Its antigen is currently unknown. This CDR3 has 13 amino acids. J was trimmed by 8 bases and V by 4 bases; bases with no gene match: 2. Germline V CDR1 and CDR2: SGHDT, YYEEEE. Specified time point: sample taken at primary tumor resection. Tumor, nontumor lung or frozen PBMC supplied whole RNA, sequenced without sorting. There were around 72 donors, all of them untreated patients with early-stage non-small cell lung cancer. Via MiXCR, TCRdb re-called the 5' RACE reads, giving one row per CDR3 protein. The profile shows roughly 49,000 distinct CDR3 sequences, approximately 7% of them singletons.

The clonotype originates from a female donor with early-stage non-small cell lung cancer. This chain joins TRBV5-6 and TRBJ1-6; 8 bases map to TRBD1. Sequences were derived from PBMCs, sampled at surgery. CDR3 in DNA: TGTGCCAGCAGCCGGGACAGGTATTCACCCCTCCACTTT. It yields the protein CASSRDRYSPLHF. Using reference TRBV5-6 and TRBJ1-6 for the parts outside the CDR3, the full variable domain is DAGVTQSPTHLIKTRGQQVTLRCSPKSGHDTVSWYQQALGQGPQFIFQYYEEEERQRGNFPDRFSGHQFPNYSSELNVNALLLGDSALYLCASSRDRYSPLHFGNGTRLTVT.